The clone carrying this T cell receptor (beta chain) has ten or more counts. Its antigen remains unknown. In making TCR cDNA, 5'RACE template switching added a universal primer site and UMIs to it. TCRdb reprocessed the 5' RACE reads with MiXCR, giving one entry per CDR3 protein. The repertoire holds more than 95,000 distinct CDR3 sequences, with about 7.2% as singletons. Germline V CDR1 and CDR2: DFQATT, SNEGSKA (reference sequence). The CDR3 spans 14 residues. The junction had 13 bases not matched to a gene; V was cut back by 5 bases and J by 9 bases. The data derive from a study of T cells after yellow fever vaccination. General study results and limits: The study found a weaker secondary response that peaked faster, day 5 versus 15. Sorted repertoires could include abundant contaminating clonotypes from bulk cells. Clonotypes found in both CD4 and CD8 compartments made up a small share.

The rearrangement links TRBV20-1 to TRBJ2-1, with 7 bases that match TRBD1. This specimen consisted of CD4+ T cells sorted from PBMCs, obtained about 49 days after the first yellow fever vaccination. This sequence was found in a man aged 18 to 29 who received the YFV17D yellow fever vaccine. The CDR3 nucleotides read TGCAGTGCTGACCTCGGACAGGCCAGGTTTGAGCAGTTCTTC. It translates to CSADLGQARFEQFF.